The 19 T cell receptor beta chains given below trace back to one sample, sequenced in a study of regulatory T cells in long-lasting Graves disease. The authors built TCR beta libraries using iRepertoire HTBI primers and Arm-PCR of CDR3 regions. TCRdb independently ran MiXCR on the multiplex PCR reads; one entry per CDR3 protein. The sample carries a few hundred thousand distinct CDR3 sequences, about 12% recorded once. Time point noted: newly diagnosed GD, antithyroid drugs for less than 3 months. Construction of the TCR library relied on RNA isolated from PBMCs. A further study also used this sample, focusing on T cells in Graves' hyperthyroidism and ophthalmopathy.

The source material was peripheral blood mononuclear cells (PBMCs), sampled at new diagnosis, from a patient treated with antithyroid drugs. These receptors were collected from a woman aged 18-29 years with Graves disease.

This clonotype appeared a few times. The chain couples TRBV10-1 to TRBJ1-6, with D tentatively TRBD1 (5 bases). The CDR3 length is 14 residues. Germline assignment: CDR1 WNHNN and CDR2 SYGVQD (reference sequence). Deletions cut 4 bases from V and 8 bases from J, with 12 bases between. The CDR3 DNA reads TGCGCCAGCAGTGTGGGGGGTTCGGATTCACCCCTCCACTTT. The encoded protein is CASSVGGSDSPLHF.

This clonotype was seen repeatedly, ten times or more. The rearrangement links TRBV20-1 to TRBJ1-2, with D perhaps matching TRBD1 (6 bases). Germline CDR1 reads DFQATT; CDR2 reads SNEGSKA (reference sequence). V was cut by 1 base and J by 5 bases, with 17 bases left in between. The CDR3 sequence is 15 residues long. CDR3 sequence (DNA): TGCAGTGCTAGAGCGGGTCGGGGGGGCTCGTATGGCTACACCTTC. It specifies CSARAGRGGSYGYTF.

There are a few counts of this clonotype. This chain uses TRBV15 with TRBJ2-7; a weak D match, TRBD2 (5 bases). Trimming pared 1 base from V and 3 bases from J, leaving 7 bases between. In germline, CDR1 is LNHNV, CDR2 YYDKDF (reference sequence). The CDR3 length is 13 residues. CDR3 loop: CATSRARDYEQYF. CDR3 DNA sequence: TGTGCCACCAGCAGAGCCCGGGACTACGAGCAGTACTTC.

The CDR3 is CASSPASGGSLATDTQYF. CDR3 bases: TGTGCCAGCAGCCCAGCCAGCGGGGGATCTCTAGCCACAGATACGCAGTATTTT. The chain is built from TRBV9 and TRBJ2-3, with 8 bases that match TRBD2. CDR3 length: 18 residues. V was clipped by 4 bases and J by 2 bases; unmatched bases: 15. The germline V gene has CDR1 SGDLS and CDR2 YYNGEE.

The chain carries TRBV18 and TRBJ1-2, with a possible D match to TRBD1 (6 bases). The CDR3 has 16 amino acids. Germline V lookup: CDR1 KGHSH, CDR2 LQKENI. V lost 3 bases and J 4 bases, leaving 18 bases between the germline ends. CDR3 protein: CASSPSTVTGTYGYTF. DNA for the CDR3: TGTGCCAGCTCACCCTCCACAGTTACAGGGACCTATGGCTACACCTTC.

This clonotype has at least ten counts. CDR3 loop: CATSRDLPQGGETEAFF. The CDR3 DNA reads as TGTGCCACCAGCAGAGATCTACCACAGGGGGGAGAGACTGAAGCTTTCTTT. The rearrangement uses TRBV15 and TRBJ1-1; 8 positions agree with TRBD1. Germline CDR1 and CDR2: LNHNV and YYDKDF (reference sequence). This CDR3 is built from 17 residues. V was pared by 0 bases and J by 5 bases, with 11 bases of the junction left unmatched.

The rearrangement links TRBV4-1 to TRBJ1-2; weak D call: TRBD1 (5 bases). This CDR3 contains 15 residues. Trimming removed 1 base at V and 3 bases at J, with 12 bases between. Germline assignment: CDR1 MGHRA and CDR2 YSYEKL. For the CDR3, the DNA is TGCGCCAGCAGCCAAGTTTGGGGGGGGGACTATGGCTACACCTTC. It codes for CASSQVWGGDYGYTF.

This clonotype was found a few times. The rearrangement links TRBV4-3 to TRBJ2-3, with D perhaps assigned TRBD1 or TRBD2 (5 bases each). Germline CDR1 and CDR2: LGHNA and YSLEER. The CDR3 is 15 residues long. V was clipped by 2 bases and J by 6 bases, with 15 bases between them. CDR3 loop: CASSQTPGRKDTQYF. The CDR3, as DNA: TGCGCCAGCAGCCAAACTCCGGGACGCAAGGATACGCAGTATTTT.

This clonotype was seen ten or more times. V and J are TRBV6-2 or TRBV6-3 and TRBJ2-7; unclear D gene. Germline-derived CDR1 and CDR2 are MNHEY and SVGEGT. V was pared by 0 bases and J by 6 bases, with 6 bases between. The CDR3 is 12 residues long. Written as DNA, the CDR3 is TGTGCCAGCAGTTACTCTCTTACCGAGCAGTACTTC. Encoded protein: CASSYSLTEQYF.

This clonotype was recorded many times. This chain links TRBV10-2 with TRBJ2-3, with D perhaps TRBD1 (5 bases). The CDR3 length is 15 residues. The V end was cut by 6 bases, the J end by 2 bases, with 15 bases between. Germline V gene sequence: CDR1 WSHSY, CDR2 SAAADI. The CDR3 spells CASRDSPLNTDTQYF. CDR3 DNA: TGCGCCAGCAGAGACAGTCCTCTAAACACAGATACGCAGTATTTT.

This clonotype was seen at least ten times. V usage is TRBV20-1 and J usage is TRBJ2-3, with 7 bases that match TRBD1. This CDR3 region has 16 residues. Germline CDR1 DFQATT, CDR2 SNEGSKA (reference sequence). Trimming cost V 1 base and J 2 bases; bases outside gene matches: 9. CDR3 sequence reads: CSARGRYRGFTDTQYF. CDR3 nucleotides: TGCAGTGCTAGAGGTCGGTACAGGGGATTCACAGATACGCAGTATTTT.

This clonotype was seen at least ten times. The chain uses TRBV24-1 and TRBJ2-5; TRBD2 matches 7 bases. The CDR3 is 16 residues long. J was trimmed by 5 bases and V by 0 bases; bases with no gene match: 8. CDR1 and CDR2 (germline): KGHDR, SFDVKD. The chain's CDR3 is CATSDLQTSGKETQYF. The CDR3 DNA is TGTGCCACCAGTGATTTGCAAACAAGCGGGAAGGAGACCCAGTACTTC.

This clonotype was detected many times. V and J are TRBV11-2 and TRBJ2-5, with TRBD1 matching 9 bases. The germline V gene encodes CDR1 SGHAT and CDR2 FQNNGV. There are 17 residues in the CDR3. V shed 1 base and J 4 bases; nucleotides not matched to a gene: 10. Written as DNA, the CDR3 is TGTGCCAGCAGCTTAGTAATGGGACAGGGAGGTGGAGAGACCCAGTACTTC. Protein product: CASSLVMGQGGGETQYF.

The CDR3 region is CASSSPGTAQETQYF. The CDR3 coding sequence is TGTGCCAGCAGCTCACCCGGGACAGCTCAAGAGACCCAGTACTTC. The V call is TRBV7-9, the J call TRBJ2-5; 7 nucleotides agree with TRBD1. V dropped 4 bases and J dropped 2; count of bases not matched to a gene: 7. The CDR3 extends over 15 amino acids. The germline V gene has CDR1 SEHNR and CDR2 FQNEAQ (reference sequence).

The sample holds many counts of this clonotype. The chain is built from TRBV7-2 and TRBJ2-1; TRBD2 matches at 13 bases. This CDR3 has 15 amino acids. CDR1 and CDR2 (germline): SGHTA, FQGNSA. V was pared by 2 bases and J by 8 bases, with 3 bases of the junction left unmatched. The DNA for the CDR3 is TGTGCCAGCAGCTTATCACTAGCGGGAGGGTATGAGCAGTTCTTC. As protein: CASSLSLAGGYEQFF.

Concerning this clonotype: The likely explanation is a read error, given a far larger clone one base away. The genes are TRBV12-3 or TRBV12-4 and TRBJ2-3; no definite D call. Trimming stripped 7 bases from V and 2 bases from J, with 13 bases between. CDR3 size: 14 residues. The CDR3 is CASNARTDTDTQYF. CDR3 DNA sequence: TGTGCCAGCAATGCAAGGACCGACACAGATACGCAGTATTTT.

This clonotype was counted many times. The chain employs TRBV28 and TRBJ2-1; D assignment may be TRBD1 or TRBD2 (6 bases each). The CDR3 runs 16 residues. Deletions cut 4 bases from V and 4 bases from J, with 17 bases between. Germline lookup yields CDR1 MDHEN and CDR2 SYDVKM. The CDR3 DNA follows: TGTGCCAGCAGTTGGGCGGAGGGACATCTATACAATGAGCAGTTCTTC. Its translation is CASSWAEGHLYNEQFF.

This clonotype has more than one count but fewer than ten. This chain links TRBV7-6 with TRBJ2-1; TRBD1 might be the D (6 bases). CDR3 length: 13 amino acids. V lost 6 bases to trimming and J lost 6 bases, with 12 bases between them. Germline V gene data show CDR1 as SGHVS and CDR2 as FNYEAQ. Here the CDR3 DNA reads TGTGCCAGCAGTTTGAGGGGGAGCAATGAGCAGTTCTTC. It translates to CASSLRGSNEQFF.

The chain couples TRBV12-3 or TRBV12-4 to TRBJ2-3; TRBD1 aligns across 8 bases. J lost 4 bases, V lost 0 bases, and 6 bases had no gene match. This CDR3 has 16 residues. The DNA for the CDR3 is TGTGCCAGCAGTTTAGCCCCAGACAGGGGACCAGATACGCAGTATTTT. It codes for CASSLAPDRGPDTQYF.